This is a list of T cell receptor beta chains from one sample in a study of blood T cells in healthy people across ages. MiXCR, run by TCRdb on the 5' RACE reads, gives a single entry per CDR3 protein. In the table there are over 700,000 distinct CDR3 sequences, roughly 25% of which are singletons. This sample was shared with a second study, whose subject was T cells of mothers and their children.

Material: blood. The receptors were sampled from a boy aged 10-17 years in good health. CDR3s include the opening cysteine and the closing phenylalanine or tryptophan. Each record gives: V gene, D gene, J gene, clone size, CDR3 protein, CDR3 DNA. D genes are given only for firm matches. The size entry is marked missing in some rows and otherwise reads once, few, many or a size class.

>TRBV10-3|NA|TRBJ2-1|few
CAISESKLMIEQFF
TGTGCCATCAGTGAGTCGAAGCTAATGATTGAGCAGTTCTTC
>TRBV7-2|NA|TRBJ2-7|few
CASSLALTGNEQYF
TGTGCCAGCAGCTTAGCGCTTACAGGGAACGAGCAGTACTTC
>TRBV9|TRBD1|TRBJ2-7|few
CASSVEGTGREQYF
TGTGCCAGCAGCGTAGAAGGGACAGGTCGGGAGCAGTACTTC
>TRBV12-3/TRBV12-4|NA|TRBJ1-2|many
CASSLARQGKGYTF
TGTGCCAGCAGTTTAGCGAGGCAGGGCAAGGGCTACACCTTC
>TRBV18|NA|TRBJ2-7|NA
CASSPGGLIDSSYEQYF
TGTGCCAGCTCACCCGGAGGGTTAATAGATAGCTCCTACGAGCAGTACTTC
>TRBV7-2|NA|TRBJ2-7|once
CASSLFEASEQYF
TGTGCCAGCAGCTTGTTCGAGGCTAGCGAGCAGTACTTC
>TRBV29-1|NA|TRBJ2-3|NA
CSVEALRGASDTQYF
TGCAGCGTTGAAGCCCTCCGTGGTGCCTCAGATACGCAGTATTTT
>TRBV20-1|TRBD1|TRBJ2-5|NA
CSARRILRDRAGETQYF
TGCAGTGCTAGACGAATTTTACGGGACAGGGCCGGAGAGACCCAGTACTTC
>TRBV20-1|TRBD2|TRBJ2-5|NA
CSAPSASGSETQYF
TGCAGTGCTCCCTCCGCTAGCGGGAGTGAGACCCAGTACTTC
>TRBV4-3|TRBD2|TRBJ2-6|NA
CASSCGTSGAGANVLTF
TGCGCCAGCAGCTGTGGGACTAGCGGGGCTGGGGCCAACGTCCTGACTTTC
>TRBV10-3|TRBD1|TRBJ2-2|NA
CAISESSQGQGNTGELFF
TGTGCCATCAGTGAGTCGAGTCAGGGACAGGGAAACACCGGGGAGCTGTTTTTT
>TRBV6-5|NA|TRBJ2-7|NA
CASSYLFGVGYEQYF
TGTGCCAGCAGTTACCTCTTTGGGGTAGGCTACGAGCAGTACTTC
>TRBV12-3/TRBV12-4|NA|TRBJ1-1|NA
CASSSPSIRVNTEAFF
TGTGCCAGCAGTTCCCCCAGCATCAGGGTGAACACTGAAGCTTTCTTT
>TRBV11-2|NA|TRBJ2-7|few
CASSPLVGVGYEQYF
TGTGCCAGCAGCCCCCTCGTGGGGGTCGGCTACGAGCAGTACTTC
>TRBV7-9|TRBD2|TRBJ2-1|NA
CASGLSGTSYNEQFF
TGTGCCAGCGGCCTAAGCGGGACCTCCTACAATGAGCAGTTCTTC
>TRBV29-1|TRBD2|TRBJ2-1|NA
CSVPSGGPEFF
TGCAGCGTTCCATCGGGAGGCCCTGAGTTCTTC
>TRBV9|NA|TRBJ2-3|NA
CASSVGRTPGTDTQYF
TGTGCCAGCAGCGTAGGACGGACACCCGGCACAGATACGCAGTATTTT
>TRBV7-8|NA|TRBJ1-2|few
CASTETPGGRGLFGYGYTF
TGTGCCAGCACCGAGACCCCCGGGGGGCGCGGACTTTTTGGCTATGGCTACACCTTC
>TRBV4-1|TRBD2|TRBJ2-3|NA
CASSQDPRGGTDTQYF
TGCGCCAGCAGCCAAGATCCCCGGGGGGGCACAGATACGCAGTATTTT